This T cell receptor beta chain is drawn from a study of blood T cell repertoires in COVID-19. The table came from immunoSEQ multiplex PCR; TCRdb's copy has only in-frame clones and leaves some out. Altogether roughly 200,000 clones are present, about 90% being singletons, with the ten largest covering 0.95% to 1.5%. The TCR sequence derives from a man aged 25-45 years who had recovered from COVID-19. Sequencing was carried out using PBMCs or T cells enriched from blood (not recorded which).

CDR3 region: CASSSTPGTGNSPLHF. As DNA, the CDR3 is TGTGCCAGCAGCTCGACTCCTGGGACAGGGAATTCACCCCTCCACTTT. The chain joins TRBV5-5 to TRBJ1-6; 9 positions match TRBD1. V was pared by 3 bases and J by 7 bases, with 8 bases of the junction left unmatched. CDR3 length equals 16 residues. Germline V gives CDR1 SGHKS, CDR2 YYEKEE (reference sequence).